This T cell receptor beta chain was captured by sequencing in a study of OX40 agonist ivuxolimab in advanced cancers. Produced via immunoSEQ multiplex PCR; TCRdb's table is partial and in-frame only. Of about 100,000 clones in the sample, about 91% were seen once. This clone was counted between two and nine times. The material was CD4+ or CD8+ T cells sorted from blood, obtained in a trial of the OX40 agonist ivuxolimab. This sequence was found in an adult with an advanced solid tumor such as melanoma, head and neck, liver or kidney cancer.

CDR3 nucleotide sequence: TGTGCCAGTAGTATAGGTCCTAGGGGGCCTCAGCCCCAGCATTTT. Its translation is CASSIGPRGPQPQHF. The gene calls are TRBV19 and TRBJ1-5, with 7 bases matching TRBD1. The trim removed 1 base at V and 6 bases at J, leaving 6 bases unmatched. CDR1 and CDR2 (germline): LNHDA, SQIVND (reference sequence). This CDR3 has 15 residues.